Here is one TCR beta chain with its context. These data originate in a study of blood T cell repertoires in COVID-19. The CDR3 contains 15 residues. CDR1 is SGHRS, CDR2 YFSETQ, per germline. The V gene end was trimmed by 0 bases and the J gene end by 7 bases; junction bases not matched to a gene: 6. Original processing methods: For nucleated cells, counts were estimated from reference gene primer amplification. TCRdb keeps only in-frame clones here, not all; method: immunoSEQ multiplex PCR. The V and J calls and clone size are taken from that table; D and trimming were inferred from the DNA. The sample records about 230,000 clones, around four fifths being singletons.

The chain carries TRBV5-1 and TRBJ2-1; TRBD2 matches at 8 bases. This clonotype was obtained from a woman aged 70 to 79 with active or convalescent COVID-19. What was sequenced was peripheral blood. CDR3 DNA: TGCGCCAGCAGCTTGGTCCCCGGGAGGGAAAATGAGCAGTTCTTC. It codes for CASSLVPGRENEQFF.